The entry that follows covers one TCR beta chain sequence. It was around 180 ng DNA, 30,000 or so T cell genomes, that sorted-subset replicate PCRs used. Clones were read by immunoSEQ multiplex PCR, and TCRdb kept only the in-frame ones, dropping some. The sample holds approximately 500,000 clones; 96% are singletons and the top ten take approximately 0.06%. This sample was included in a study of shared clonotypes between healthy human individuals. Germline CDR1 and CDR2: LNHDA and SQIVND (reference sequence). The CDR3 runs 14 residues. HIV-negative, healthy adults without recent acute infections or vaccinations were the donors.

Specimen: naive CD4+ T cells sorted from blood. The sample's subset: CD45RA+ positively selected. This chain uses TRBV19 with TRBJ2-5; 7 positions agree with TRBD2. The DNA end is more similar to TRBJ2-7, so the J call may be wrong. The receptor was derived from a woman in her 30s in good health. The CDR3 sequence is CASSIGGGSYEQYF. The CDR3, as DNA: TGTGCCAGTAGTATTGGCGGGGGCTCCTACGAGCAGTACTTC.